Below, 23 T cell receptor beta chains from the same sample are listed, as sequenced in a study of T cells in Graves' hyperthyroidism and ophthalmopathy. The CDR3 regions of TCR beta were amplified from RNA transcripts. The HTBI set primed first-round TCR CDR3 RT-PCR. MiXCR was run by TCRdb on the multiplex PCR reads, yielding one entry per CDR3 protein. The data contain some 200,000 distinct CDR3 sequences, 17% of them seen just once; the ten biggest clones take up approximately 50%. What was sequenced was blood. These receptor sequences come from a man aged 45-65 years with Graves' hyperthyroidism.

This clonotype was seen many times. This chain uses TRBV5-1 with TRBJ2-7, with D unresolved. Per germline, CDR1 SGHRS and CDR2 YFSETQ. The ends were cut back, 0 bases at V and 1 base at J, with 11 bases in the middle. This CDR3 has 15 amino acids. This CDR3 reads CASSLGPEPSYEQYF. The DNA for the CDR3 is TGCGCCAGCAGCTTGGGGCCAGAACCATCCTACGAGCAGTACTTC.

The gene calls are TRBV19 and TRBJ2-1; D uncertain. CDR1 is LNHDA, CDR2 SQIVND, per germline (reference sequence). This CDR3 is built from 14 residues. Trimming took off 8 bases at V and 6 bases at J, with 17 bases between the two ends. CDR3 amino acids: CASSDRSGGNEQFF. The CDR3 region has the DNA TGTGCCAGTTCAGACCGATCGGGCGGCAATGAGCAGTTCTTC.

This chain joins TRBV5-1 and TRBJ2-2; no clear D. Trimming cost V 2 bases and J 0 bases, with 5 bases left between them. CDR1 is SGHRS, CDR2 YFSETQ, per germline. The CDR3 covers 14 residues. The CDR3 coding sequence is TGCGCCAGCAGCTTCGATTCGAACACCGGGGAGCTGTTTTTT. Translating it yields CASSFDSNTGELFF.

This clonotype was detected ten times or more. Written as DNA, the CDR3 is TGCAGTGCCCGGAGGGGGCCCTCCGCCTACAATGAGCAGTTCTTC. Amino acids: CSARRGPSAYNEQFF. The V call is TRBV20-1, the J call TRBJ2-1; D possibly corresponds to TRBD1 (7 bases). Germline CDR1 and CDR2: DFQATT and SNEGSKA (reference sequence). Deletions cut 6 bases from V and 2 bases from J, with 17 bases between. The CDR3 runs to 15 residues.

J is TRBJ2-1 and V is TRBV12-3 or TRBV12-4, with TRBD2 matching over 11 bases. The V gene end was trimmed by 7 bases and the J gene end by 7 bases; junction bases not matched to a gene: 12. The CDR3 loop spans 16 amino acids. In DNA form, the CDR3 reads TGTGCCAGCACCTTCAGGGGTTGGACTAGCGGGAATGAGCAGTTCTTC. Translating gives CASTFRGWTSGNEQFF.

This clonotype has at least ten counts. CDR3 protein: CASSASGGPLMNTEAFF. In nucleotides, the CDR3 is TGTGCCAGCAGCGCATCAGGAGGGCCCTTGATGAACACTGAAGCTTTCTTT. The rearrangement links TRBV9 to TRBJ1-1; D is undetermined. Germline V CDR1 and CDR2: SGDLS, YYNGEE. V lost 3 bases to trimming and J lost 0 bases, with 18 bases between them. The CDR3 spans 17 residues.

V usage is TRBV29-1 and J usage is TRBJ1-2; D uncertain. The length of the CDR3 is 13 residues. Germline CDR1 and CDR2: SQVTM and ANQGSEA. Trimming took 0 bases from V and 4 from J, leaving 9 bases between them. The CDR3 DNA reads TGCAGCGTTGAAGATGCTCGGTTCTATGGCTACACCTTC. Residues: CSVEDARFYGYTF.

This clonotype has only a few counts. The CDR3 bases are TGTGCCATCAGAGATTCCGGGACCGAATATGGCTACACCTTC. Translation: CAIRDSGTEYGYTF. V is TRBV10-3 and J is TRBJ1-2; a possible D gene is TRBD1 (5 bases). The CDR3 length is 14 residues. Germline V lookup: CDR1 ENHRY, CDR2 SYGVKD. V was pared by 6 bases and J by 5 bases, with 16 bases between.

This clonotype showed up many times. The CDR3 nucleotides are TGCGCCAGCAGCGACCGGGACAGGGGAAACGAGCAGTACTTC. Its protein is CASSDRDRGNEQYF. The rearrangement joins TRBV5-1 to TRBJ2-7; 10 bases map to TRBD1. This CDR3 spans 14 amino acids. Germline CDR1 is SGHRS and CDR2 is YFSETQ. After removal of 4 bases from V and 5 bases from J, the junction contained 6 bases not matched to a gene.

This clonotype was picked up many times. The V and J genes are TRBV30 and TRBJ2-5, with D perhaps TRBD1 (5 bases). Between the trimmed V and J ends, which lost 2 bases and 3 bases, there was a span of 10 bases. CDR3 length: 13 amino acids. Germline CDR1 reads GTSNPN; CDR2 reads SVGIG (reference sequence). The CDR3 DNA sequence: TGTGCCTGGAGTACAGGCGTAGAAGAGACCCAGTACTTC. Translation: CAWSTGVEETQYF.

Ten or more counts support this clonotype. The V and J genes are TRBV6-1 and TRBJ1-1, with TRBD1 matching 10 bases. CDR3 length: 14 residues. Germline loops: CDR1 MNHNS, CDR2 SASEGT. The junction had 8 bases not matched to a gene; V was cut back by 6 bases and J by 7 bases. The CDR3 loop is CASRESRDRGEAFF. The CDR3 nucleotides read TGTGCCAGCAGAGAATCCCGGGACAGGGGTGAAGCTTTCTTT.

The rearrangement links TRBV5-1 to TRBJ1-2; 9 nucleotides line up with TRBD1. V was pared by 4 bases and J by 8 bases, with 12 bases of the junction left unmatched. CDR3 length: 15 amino acids. The germline V gene encodes CDR1 SGHRS and CDR2 YFSETQ. CDR3 sequence: CASSAGTGISDGYTF. CDR3 DNA: TGCGCCAGCAGCGCCGGGACAGGGATATCGGACGGCTACACCTTC.

This clonotype showed up many times. The V and J genes are TRBV7-8 and TRBJ2-5; 9 nucleotides line up with TRBD1. CDR1 is SGHVS, CDR2 FQNEAQ, per germline. CDR3 size: 17 residues. After removal of 5 bases from V and 5 bases from J, the junction contained 15 bases not matched to a gene. CDR3 in DNA: TGTGCCAGCAGCCCACGGACAGGGGTCGGGATACTCGAGACCCAGTACTTC. This gives the protein CASSPRTGVGILETQYF.

This clonotype was counted ten times or more. The chain couples TRBV18 to TRBJ1-1; D not certain. V dropped 2 bases and J dropped 1 base, with 8 bases sitting between them. The CDR3 loop spans 14 amino acids. CDR1 is KGHSH and CDR2 is LQKENI in the germline V gene. The CDR3, as DNA: TGTGCCAGCTCACCAGGCGGGTCGAACACTGAAGCTTTCTTT. It translates to CASSPGGSNTEAFF.

This clonotype was detected a few times. The chain employs TRBV28 and TRBJ2-2, with D perhaps TRBD1 or TRBD2 (5 bases each). V shed 6 bases and J shed 4 bases, with 15 bases lying between them. The CDR3 spans 15 residues. The germline gives CDR1 MDHEN, CDR2 SYDVKM. The CDR3 bases are TGTGCCAGCAGATCCGGGACCCTGACCACCGGGGAGCTGTTTTTT. As protein: CASRSGTLTTGELFF.

This clonotype appeared many times. The rearrangement joins TRBV11-2 to TRBJ2-7; TRBD2 might be the D (5 bases). Germline V gives CDR1 SGHAT, CDR2 FQNNGV. This CDR3 has 14 amino acids. V lost 0 bases and J lost 4, with 10 bases in between. CDR3 coding DNA: TGTGCCAGCAGCTTAGACCAGCGGTTATACGAGCAGTACTTC. This codes for CASSLDQRLYEQYF.

Only a few counts were recorded for this clonotype. J is TRBJ2-5 and V is TRBV4-2; possibly TRBD1 for D (5 bases). Per germline, CDR1 LGHNA and CDR2 YNFKEQ. Trimming shortened V by 0 bases and J by 4 bases, and 12 bases separated the two germline ends. This CDR3 has 15 residues. Written as DNA, the CDR3 is TGTGCCAGCAGCCAAGAAAGGGGCACGGGAGAGACCCAGTACTTC. Encoded protein: CASSQERGTGETQYF.

The gene calls are TRBV20-1 and TRBJ1-5; no clear D gene. CDR1 is DFQATT and CDR2 is SNEGSKA in the germline V gene (reference sequence). V was cut by 0 bases and J by 1 base, with 7 bases left in between. There are 14 residues in the CDR3. The CDR3 sequence: CSARDPQSNQPQHF. The CDR3, as DNA: TGCAGTGCTAGAGATCCACAAAGCAATCAGCCCCAGCATTTT.

This chain links TRBV4-2 with TRBJ1-1; a possible D gene is TRBD1 (6 bases). Germline values: CDR1 LGHNA, CDR2 YNFKEQ. This CDR3 comprises 15 residues. V was shortened by 4 bases and J by 7 bases, with 19 bases between the two germline ends. DNA for the CDR3: TGTGCCAGCAGCCCATTGCTCAAGGGCAGGGGTGAAGCTTTCTTT. It encodes CASSPLLKGRGEAFF.

In this sample, this clonotype turned up many times. The V call is TRBV5-8, the J call TRBJ1-2; D perhaps matches TRBD1 (5 bases). The V end lost 3 bases, the J end lost 2 bases, and 14 bases lay between the germline ends. The CDR3 spans 15 residues. Germline CDR1 SGHTS, CDR2 YDEGEE. In nucleotides, the CDR3 is TGTGCCAGCAGCTACAACGGGGGAAAGAACTATGGCTACACCTTC. Its protein product is CASSYNGGKNYGYTF.

This clonotype was detected ten times or more. V usage is TRBV20-1 and J usage is TRBJ2-1; D not resolved. This CDR3 is built from 15 residues. Trimming cost V 0 bases and J 6 bases, with 15 bases left between them. Germline V lookup: CDR1 DFQATT, CDR2 SNEGSKA (reference sequence). The CDR3 DNA reads as TGCAGTGCTAGAGATCCTGATGATCTCCTCAATGAGCAGTTCTTC. This sequence encodes CSARDPDDLLNEQFF.

CDR3 protein: CASSGGLAGVMDTQYF. CDR3 nucleotides: TGTGCCAGCAGCGGGGGACTAGCGGGAGTTATGGATACGCAGTATTTT. The gene calls are TRBV7-9 and TRBJ2-3; the match to TRBD2 covers 14 bases. Germline assignment: CDR1 SEHNR and CDR2 FQNEAQ (reference sequence). Trimming at V came to 5 bases and at J to 6 bases, leaving 7 bases not matched to a gene. This CDR3 has 16 residues.

This sequence joins TRBV5-8 and TRBJ2-2; the D gene is possibly TRBD1 (6 bases). This CDR3 region has 16 residues. The V gene's germline CDR1 is SGHTS and CDR2 YDEGEE. Between the trimmed V and J ends, which lost 3 bases and 5 bases, there was a span of 17 bases. In DNA form, the CDR3 reads TGTGCCAGCAGCTCTACACAGGGTTTAAGGACCGGGGAGCTGTTTTTT. Translating it yields CASSSTQGLRTGELFF. Variable domain in full (rest from reference TRBV5-8 and TRBJ2-2): EAGVTQSPTHLIKTRGQQATLRCSPISGHTSVYWYQQALGLGLQFLLWYDEGEERNRGNFPPRFSGRQFPNYSSELNVNALELEDSALYLCASSSTQGLRTGELFFGEGSRLTVL.